This passage covers 23 T cell receptor beta chains from one sample sequenced in a study of shared clonotypes between healthy human individuals. Sequencing used immunoSEQ multiplex PCR; TCRdb keeps in-frame clones, though not all of them. The sample has about half a million clones, more than 65% seen once. Sequencing input: PBMCs. Receptors originate from a woman aged 40 to 49 in good health. Some clones in this sample may be carry-over from other donors' samples.

As regards this clone: A read error is likely here: a far larger clone is one base away. The chain recombines TRBV19 with TRBJ1-2, with a weak D call TRBD1 (6 bases). CDR3 size: 14 residues. Germline loops: CDR1 LNHDA, CDR2 SQIVND (reference sequence). CDR3 nucleotide sequence: TGTGCATCCAGCCGGGACACACGGAACTATAGCTACACCTTC. Its translation is CASSRDTRNYSYTF.

This chain's CDR3 is CASSLTSGSPDTQYF. CDR3 nucleotides: TGCGCCAGCAGCTTGACTAGCGGGAGTCCAGATACGCAGTATTTT. The V gene is TRBV5-1, the J gene TRBJ2-3; 11 bases agree with TRBD2. The CDR3 covers 15 residues. Trimming at V came to 1 base and at J to 4 bases, leaving 2 bases not matched to a gene. Germline V gene sequence: CDR1 SGHRS, CDR2 YFSETQ.

V gene TRBV4-2 combines with J gene TRBJ2-2, with 9 bases aligning to TRBD1. The CDR3 length is 15 residues. The V gene end was trimmed by 6 bases and the J gene end by 4 bases; junction bases not matched to a gene: 6. Germline loops: CDR1 LGHNA, CDR2 YNFKEQ. CDR3 nucleotide sequence: TGTGCCAGCAGACGGGACAGGGCGGGCACCGGGGAGCTGTTTTTT. Its translation is CASRRDRAGTGELFF.

The chain joins TRBV7-2 to TRBJ2-7; D not resolved. Germline V CDR1 and CDR2: SGHTA, FQGNSA. The ends were cut back, 2 bases at V and 3 bases at J, with 11 bases in the middle. CDR3 length equals 14 residues. This CDR3 is CASSLTRLGYEQYF. In DNA form, the CDR3 reads TGTGCCAGCAGCTTAACCAGGCTAGGCTACGAGCAGTACTTC.

V is TRBV20-1 and J is TRBJ2-1; D gene uncertain. Per the germline V gene, CDR1 is DFQATT and CDR2 is SNEGSKA (reference sequence). V lost 5 bases and J lost 8, with 10 bases in between. This CDR3 is built from 11 residues. In nucleotides, the CDR3 is TGCAGTGCTCATATAGGATATGAGCAGTTCTTC. Its translation: CSAHIGYEQFF.

On this clone itself: Given a far larger clone just one base away, this is likely a sequencing read error. In the same sample, other DNA sequences code for this CDR3. This chain connects TRBV28 to TRBJ1-1; D call uncertain. This CDR3 is built from 13 residues. Germline V CDR1 and CDR2: MDHEN, SYDVKM. V dropped 1 base and J dropped 11 bases, with 14 bases sitting between them. The CDR3 sequence: CASSLLGTSVAFF. CDR3 DNA: TGTGCCAGCAGTTTATTGGGCACGTCAGTGGCTTTCTTT.

Details on this clone: A much larger clonotype is one base distant, so this may be a read error. This CDR3 reads CASSYSGSGVDEQFF. CDR3 DNA sequence: TGTGCCAGCAGCTATAGCGGGAGCGGAGTAGATGAGCAGTTCTTC. The chain recombines TRBV5-4 with TRBJ2-1, with TRBD2 matching over 9 bases. The V gene's germline CDR1 is SGHNT and CDR2 YYREEE (reference sequence). V lost 3 bases, J lost 8 bases, and 9 bases stayed unmatched. There are 15 residues in the CDR3.

Comment on this clone: This likely stems from a read error, as it lies one base from a far larger clone. The chain joins TRBV18 to TRBJ2-7, with TRBD2 identical over 7 bases. The CDR3 is made up of 16 amino acids. V was pared by 6 bases and J by 1 base, with 12 bases of the junction left unmatched. CDR1 is KGHSH, CDR2 LQKENI, per germline. The CDR3, as DNA: TGTGCCAGCTCCACAAGGAGCCTAGCGGCTTCCTACGAGCAGTACTTC. Translation: CASSTRSLAASYEQYF.

The rearrangement joins TRBV11-2 to TRBJ2-1; D is possibly TRBD1 (6 bases). Germline CDR1 and CDR2: SGHAT and FQNNGV. Trimming took 3 bases from V and 9 from J, leaving 15 bases between them. The CDR3 length is 14 residues. CDR3 amino acids: CASSFSGVRREQFF. CDR3 nucleotides: TGTGCCAGCAGCTTCTCAGGGGTAAGGCGTGAGCAGTTCTTC.

V and J are TRBV5-4 and TRBJ2-5, with 7 positions matching TRBD1. The CDR3 runs 13 residues. The ends lost 5 bases at V and 4 bases at J; junction bases unmatched: 5. Per the germline V gene, CDR1 is SGHNT and CDR2 is YYREEE (reference sequence). CDR3 loop: CASRIRDRETQYF. CDR3 sequence (DNA): TGTGCCAGCAGGATCCGGGACAGAGAGACCCAGTACTTC.

This rearrangement joins TRBV27 to TRBJ1-2, with 7 bases lining up with TRBD1. CDR1 and CDR2 (germline): MNHEY, SMNVEV (reference sequence). The V segment lost 10 bases and the J segment 6 bases; nucleotides outside the gene matches: 11. This CDR3 spans 13 amino acids. In nucleotides, the CDR3 is TGTGCCAACAAGGGGGCCGGCCCCCATGGCTACACCTTC. It specifies CANKGAGPHGYTF.

This clone came up a few times. The chain employs TRBV21-1 and TRBJ2-3; TRBD2 reflects the table's D call only, with no check against the DNA. TRBV21-1 is noted as a pseudogene. This CDR3 has 15 residues. The CDR3 sequence is CASSMGLEGTDTQYF. The CDR3 region has the DNA TGTGCCAGCAGCATGGGACTAGAGGGCACAGATACGCAGTATTTT.

The gene calls are TRBV15 and TRBJ2-1; 9 nucleotides align to TRBD2. V was clipped by 1 base and J by 3 bases; unmatched bases: 1. Germline CDR1 is LNHNV and CDR2 is YYDKDF (reference sequence). The CDR3 spans 15 residues. The CDR3 reads CATSRGGGGYNEQFF. CDR3 sequence (DNA): TGTGCCACCAGCAGAGGCGGGGGGGGCTACAATGAGCAGTTCTTC. Based on the CDR3 plus reference TRBV15 and TRBJ2-1, the full variable domain is DAMVIQNPRYQVTQFGKPVTLSCSQTLNHNVMYWYQQKSSQAPKLLFHYYDKDFNNEADTPDNFQSRRPNTSFCFLDIRSPGLGDTAMYLCATSRGGGGYNEQFFGPGTRLTVL.

This sequence joins TRBV18 and TRBJ1-2; no firm D call. The germline CDR1 and CDR2 sequences are KGHSH and LQKENI. V lost 2 bases, J lost 3 bases, and 10 bases lay in between. CDR3 length: 14 residues. This CDR3 reads CASSPTGFDYGYTF. DNA for the CDR3: TGTGCCAGCTCACCAACGGGGTTTGACTATGGCTACACCTTC.

The DNA for the CDR3 is TGTGCCAGCCGACAGGGACAAAGTCACTCCTACGAGCAGTACTTC. This encodes CASRQGQSHSYEQYF. The chain carries TRBV27 and TRBJ2-7; 7 bases match TRBD1. This CDR3 has 15 amino acids. The V gene's germline CDR1 is MNHEY and CDR2 SMNVEV (reference sequence). J gave up 0 bases and V 8 bases, and 10 bases lay outside the gene matches.

Only one count was recorded for this clone. The chain employs TRBV10-3 and TRBJ1-2, with D possibly matching TRBD1 (6 bases). Germline V gives CDR1 ENHRY, CDR2 SYGVKD. The ends were cut back, 4 bases at V and 3 bases at J, with 12 bases in the middle. This CDR3 comprises 14 residues. In DNA, the CDR3 is TGTGCCATCAGTGTCACAGGGAAGGACTATGGCTACACCTTC. Translation: CAISVTGKDYGYTF.

About this clone: Additional DNA sequences in this sample encode the identical CDR3. The V call is TRBV6-4, the J call TRBJ2-6, with D tentatively TRBD1 or TRBD2 (5 bases each). CDR1 is MRHNA and CDR2 is SNTAGT in the germline V gene. V was trimmed by 6 bases and J by 1 base, leaving 7 bases between them. CDR3 length: 14 residues. For the CDR3, the DNA is TGTGCCAGCAGCGAGGGGTCTGGGGCCAACGTCCTGACTTTC. Translation: CASSEGSGANVLTF.

This chain joins TRBV27 and TRBJ2-3; 9 bases map to TRBD2. Germline lookup yields CDR1 MNHEY and CDR2 SMNVEV (reference sequence). This CDR3 is 15 amino acids long. Germline trimming cut 2 bases from V and 6 bases from J; bases unmatched to any gene: 6. The CDR3, as DNA: TGTGCCAGCAGTTTAGGGATTAGCGGGAGCGATACGCAGTATTTT. Protein sequence: CASSLGISGSDTQYF.

Note on this clone: The same CDR3 arises from other DNA sequences in this sample as well. V gene TRBV11-3 combines with J gene TRBJ2-7; D might be TRBD2 (6 bases). Germline CDR1 is SGHNT and CDR2 is YENEEA. Trimming cost V 3 bases and J 2 bases, with 11 bases left between them. The length of the CDR3 is 14 residues. CDR3 sequence: CASSLGPGAYEQYF. CDR3 coding DNA: TGTGCCAGCAGCTTGGGTCCGGGGGCCTACGAGCAGTACTTC.

This chain uses TRBV5-1 with TRBJ1-4; 9 bases align to TRBD1. V lost 4 bases to trimming and J lost 7 bases; unmatched junction nucleotides: 14. This CDR3 has 17 residues. Germline V gene data show CDR1 as SGHRS and CDR2 as YFSETQ. DNA of the CDR3: TGCGCCAGCAGCCTAGTCCCGGGACAGGGTGGAGGTGAAAAACTGTTTTTT. Translating it yields CASSLVPGQGGGEKLFF.

This clone was detected once. This chain joins TRBV2 and TRBJ1-5, with no clear D. This CDR3 has 15 amino acids. Trimming stripped 1 base from V and 4 bases from J, with 11 bases between. Germline CDR1 reads SNHLY; CDR2 reads FYNNEI. The CDR3 here is CASSEVGKQNQPQHF. CDR3 bases: TGTGCCAGCAGTGAAGTGGGTAAGCAAAATCAGCCCCAGCATTTT.

This chain connects TRBV9 to TRBJ1-1; 7 bases match TRBD1. CDR1 and CDR2 from the germline V gene are SGDLS and YYNGEE. This CDR3 is 14 amino acids long. V was pared by 3 bases and J by 2 bases, with 4 bases of the junction left unmatched. The CDR3 protein is CASSARDRNTEAFF. CDR3 DNA sequence: TGTGCCAGCAGCGCCCGGGACAGAAACACTGAAGCTTTCTTT.

The V gene is TRBV5-1, the J gene TRBJ2-7; D unresolved. Trimming left V 4 bases short and J 4 bases short, with 18 bases between. Germline loops: CDR1 SGHRS, CDR2 YFSETQ. The CDR3 length is 15 residues. The CDR3 loop is CASSPSTNIPYEQYF. The CDR3 nucleotides are TGCGCCAGCAGCCCCTCAACAAACATCCCTTACGAGCAGTACTTC.